Shown below are 17 T cell receptor beta chains from a single sample sequenced in a study of PD-1 blockade in classical Hodgkin lymphoma. Sequencing used immunoSEQ multiplex PCR; TCRdb keeps in-frame clones, though not all of them. The sample gives 25,000 to 30,000 clones, around three quarters of which show up once; 16% is in the top ten. Time point described: cycle 4 day 1 (C4D1), after six to seven weeks of nivolumab. All the patients suffered relapse after autologous stem cell transplantation, and brentuximab vedotin exposure differed. Material: peripheral blood mononuclear cells (PBMCs), obtained before the fourth cycle of nivolumab. The receptors derive from a human donor with classical Hodgkin lymphoma.

This clone was counted only a few times. The rearrangement joins TRBV30 to TRBJ1-5; D may be TRBD1 (6 bases). The ends were cut back, 1 base at V and 7 bases at J, with 14 bases in the middle. Germline V gene sequence: CDR1 GTSNPN, CDR2 SVGIG (reference sequence). The CDR3 is 14 amino acids. CDR3 amino acids: CAWSAQGQGQPQHF. The DNA for the CDR3 is TGTGCCTGGAGTGCACAGGGACAAGGACAGCCCCAGCATTTT.

This chain connects TRBV6-1 to TRBJ1-2; D is ambiguous. The CDR3 is made up of 13 amino acids. CDR1 is MNHNS, CDR2 SASEGT, per germline. V shed 1 base and J shed 5 bases, with 8 bases lying between them. The CDR3 DNA reads TGTGCCAGCAGTGAAGGCAGGCATTATGGCTACACCTTC. Amino acid sequence: CASSEGRHYGYTF.

The chain joins TRBV7-9 to TRBJ2-3; 8 nucleotides align to TRBD2. The CDR3 spans 14 residues. Germline values: CDR1 SEHNR, CDR2 FQNEAQ (reference sequence). The ends lost 5 bases at V and 2 bases at J; junction bases unmatched: 3. The CDR3 region is CASSAGGYTDTQYF. Here the CDR3 DNA reads TGTGCCAGCAGCGCGGGGGGTTACACAGATACGCAGTATTTT.

This chain uses TRBV28 with TRBJ2-7, with 7 bases matching TRBD2. Trimming removed 6 bases from V and 0 bases from J; junction bases left unmatched: 8. Germline V gene sequence: CDR1 MDHEN, CDR2 SYDVKM. The CDR3 is 15 amino acids. The CDR3 DNA is TGTGCCAGCAGCCCAACGGGGGGAGGCTCCTACGAGCAGTACTTC. Its protein is CASSPTGGGSYEQYF.

This clone has only a few counts. The rearrangement uses TRBV5-4 and TRBJ2-5, with TRBD1 matching 7 bases. Germline CDR1 is SGHNT and CDR2 is YYREEE (reference sequence). Losses at the gene ends were 3 bases for V and 1 base for J; bases not matched to a gene: 3. CDR3 length: 14 amino acids. This CDR3 reads CASSSGQSQETQYF. The CDR3 region has the DNA TGTGCCAGCAGCTCGGGACAGTCCCAAGAGACCCAGTACTTC.

The CDR3 bases are TGTGCCAGCAGTGAGACTAGCGGGACCGCAGATACGCAGTATTTT. Translating it yields CASSETSGTADTQYF. The chain joins TRBV6-4 to TRBJ2-3; 11 bases match TRBD2. CDR1 and CDR2 from the germline V gene are MRHNA and SNTAGT. With V trimmed by 3 bases and J by 4 bases, 3 bases remained unmatched. This CDR3 has 15 residues.

The chain has TRBV27 and TRBJ2-1, with TRBD2 matching over 16 bases. With 4 bases clipped from V and 8 bases from J, the junction kept 5 bases outside the gene matches. CDR3 size: 16 residues. The germline V gene encodes CDR1 MNHEY and CDR2 SMNVEV (reference sequence). The CDR3 DNA reads as TGTGCCAGCAGTTCGGGGACTAGCGGGAGGGTCGATGAGCAGTTCTTC. It translates to CASSSGTSGRVDEQFF.

This clone is labeled as medium-sized. This chain joins TRBV6-9 and TRBJ2-1; D is possibly TRBD2 (6 bases). Trimming removed 10 bases at V and 10 bases at J, with 11 bases between. Germline CDR1 reads MNHGY; CDR2 reads SVAAGI. This CDR3 contains 10 residues. The CDR3 loop reads CATGGGEQFF. DNA for the CDR3: TGTGCCACCGGGGGTGGGGAGCAGTTCTTC.

This rearrangement joins TRBV4-2 to TRBJ2-2, with D unresolved. The CDR3 has 13 amino acids. Germline lookup yields CDR1 LGHNA and CDR2 YNFKEQ. V lost 4 bases to trimming and J lost 1 base, with 4 bases between them. The CDR3 here is CASSPENTGELFF. For the CDR3, the DNA is TGTGCCAGCAGCCCAGAGAACACCGGGGAGCTGTTTTTT.

This chain uses TRBV28 with TRBJ2-2; the match to TRBD2 covers 11 bases. V trimming: 9 bases; J trimming: 4 bases; junction bases outside the gene matches: 4. The CDR3 covers 14 residues. Germline CDR1 MDHEN, CDR2 SYDVKM. As DNA, the CDR3 is TGTGCCAGTAGGACTAGCGGGTTCACCGGGGAGCTGTTTTTT. It specifies CASRTSGFTGELFF.

This sequence joins TRBV13 and TRBJ2-7; D not resolved. CDR1 PRHDT and CDR2 FYEKMQ come from the germline V gene (reference sequence). V was shortened by 0 bases and J by 4 bases, with 7 bases between the two germline ends. The CDR3 has 13 amino acids. The CDR3 DNA is TGTGCCAGCAGCTTAGGTGCGGTTTACGAGCAGTACTTC. Translation gives CASSLGAVYEQYF.

The chain couples TRBV11-2 to TRBJ2-5, with 8 bases identical to TRBD2. Germline CDR1 is SGHAT and CDR2 is FQNNGV. Trimming removed 6 bases from V and 0 bases from J; junction bases left unmatched: 6. This CDR3 region has 15 residues. CDR3 DNA: TGTGCCAGCAGGGGGACTAGATTGTACCAAGAGACCCAGTACTTC. Amino acids: CASRGTRLYQETQYF.

The genes are TRBV5-1 and TRBJ2-1, with TRBD2 matching 10 bases. The CDR3 runs to 15 residues. Losses at the gene ends were 0 bases for V and 6 bases for J; bases not matched to a gene: 3. CDR1 is SGHRS, CDR2 YFSETQ, per germline. The CDR3 sequence: CASSLESSGSNEQFF. The CDR3 DNA reads TGCGCCAGCAGCTTGGAGTCTAGCGGGAGCAATGAGCAGTTCTTC.

The chain links TRBV6-1 to TRBJ2-5; 7 nucleotides align to TRBD1. The germline gives CDR1 MNHNS, CDR2 SASEGT. J was trimmed by 3 bases and V by 3 bases; bases with no gene match: 7. This CDR3 contains 15 residues. CDR3 sequence (DNA): TGTGCCAGCAGTGAGGGACAGTGGGGGAAAGAGACCCAGTACTTC. It encodes CASSEGQWGKETQYF.

This chain joins TRBV5-1 and TRBJ2-3; 9 bases map to TRBD2. The CDR3 loop spans 16 amino acids. V lost 4 bases and J lost 7; bases outside the gene matches: 13. Germline V CDR1 and CDR2: SGHRS, YFSETQ. CDR3 in DNA: TGCGCCAGCAGCCCGCGGGGAGCGGGGGGCGGGCATACGCAGTATTTT. It encodes CASSPRGAGGGHTQYF.

In DNA, the CDR3 is TGTGCCAGCAGTGAAGCCGGGAGCGCCTTATCGCAGTATTTT. It translates to CASSEAGSALSQYF. The chain uses TRBV6-1 and TRBJ2-3, with D possibly matching TRBD2 (6 bases). Germline CDR1 is MNHNS and CDR2 is SASEGT. The CDR3 runs to 14 residues. Trimming stripped 0 bases from V and 10 bases from J, with 14 bases between.

V gene TRBV28 combines with J gene TRBJ2-3, with D tentatively TRBD2 (6 bases). Per germline, CDR1 MDHEN and CDR2 SYDVKM. V was shortened by 0 bases and J by 1 base, with 8 bases between the two germline ends. The CDR3 is 15 residues long. CDR3 loop: CASSLWREGTDTQYF. CDR3 DNA: TGTGCCAGCAGTTTATGGCGGGAAGGCACAGATACGCAGTATTTT.